A selection of T cell receptor beta chains follows, all from one sample in a study of CD8 T cells in Susac syndrome. TCRdb independently ran MiXCR on the immunoSEQ multiplex PCR reads; one entry per CDR3 protein. The sample has around 270,000 distinct CDR3 sequences, roughly 90% seen once; the top ten hold approximately 0.18%. Sequenced sample: CD8+ T cells from PBMCs. Receptors originate from a human donor with multiple sclerosis. Both conserved end residues are part of each CDR3. The D gene is left open where the match is weak. A row's size may be missing; if present it is once, few, many or a size class.

J	size	V	D	CDR3	DNA
TRBJ2-5	NA	TRBV29-1	NA	CSHRGQGQTQYF	TGCAGCCACCGGGGGCAGGGCCAGACCCAGTACTTC
TRBJ2-2	NA	TRBV29-1	TRBD2	CSVERGAGELFF	TGCAGCGTTGAACGGGGGGCCGGGGAGCTGTTTTTT
TRBJ2-1	NA	TRBV5-1	TRBD1	CASSPTTTGNEQFF	TGCGCCAGCAGCCCAACCACGACAGGGAATGAGCAGTTCTTC
TRBJ2-7	NA	TRBV28	TRBD2	CASSFPTRDYSYEQYF	TGTGCCAGCAGTTTCCCGACCCGGGACTACTCCTACGAGCAGTACTTC
TRBJ2-2	NA	TRBV11-1	NA	CASRLVPGSGFGTGELFF	TGTGCCAGCCGCCTGGTTCCAGGGTCGGGGTTTGGCACCGGGGAGCTGTTTTTT
TRBJ2-7	once	TRBV27	NA	CASSPSTLAYEQYF	TGTGCCAGCAGCCCCTCGACCCTTGCGTACGAGCAGTACTTC
TRBJ1-4	NA	TRBV5-1	NA	CASSLAEGTLGEKLFF	TGCGCCAGCAGCTTGGCGGAGGGGACACTAGGGGAAAAACTGTTTTTT
TRBJ2-1	NA	TRBV11-1	NA	CASSYKGDSWTSISYNEQFF	TGTGCCAGCAGCTATAAGGGGGACAGTTGGACTAGCATCTCCTACAATGAGCAGTTCTTC
TRBJ2-3	NA	TRBV2	TRBD1	CASTGTGLGSDTQYF	TGTGCCAGCACGGGGACAGGGTTAGGGTCTGATACGCAGTATTTT
TRBJ2-5	NA	TRBV11-2	NA	CASSLGASGETQYF	TGTGCCAGCAGCTTAGGGGCTTCCGGGGAGACCCAGTACTTC
TRBJ2-1	NA	TRBV21-1	NA	CASSNSGEREDYNEQFF	TGTGCCAGCAGCAACTCCGGCGAGCGGGAGGACTACAATGAGCAGTTCTTC
TRBJ2-5	NA	TRBV7-2	NA	CASSQGLETQYF	TGTGCCAGCAGCCAGGGGCTAGAGACCCAGTACTTC
TRBJ2-3	NA	TRBV20-1	NA	CSASGTDTQYF	TGCAGTGCTAGTGGCACAGATACGCAGTATTTT
TRBJ2-5	NA	TRBV20-1	NA	CSARDLGATRETQYF	TGCAGTGCTAGAGATCTAGGGGCCACTCGGGAGACCCAGTACTTC
TRBJ2-3	NA	TRBV3-1	NA	CASSPTSERASTDTQYF	TGTGCCAGCAGCCCCACAAGCGAGCGGGCTAGCACAGATACGCAGTATTTT
TRBJ2-7	NA	TRBV4-3	NA	CASSPTPIAAGPLSYEQYF	TGCGCCAGCAGCCCTACCCCCATAGCGGCTGGCCCCCTCTCCTACGAGCAGTACTTC
TRBJ1-1	NA	TRBV7-9	NA	CASSLRLVRGTEAFF	TGTGCCAGCAGCTTGAGGCTGGTAAGGGGAACTGAAGCTTTCTTT
TRBJ1-3	NA	TRBV7-9	TRBD1	CASSAGQEYSGNTIYF	TGTGCCAGCAGCGCCGGACAGGAGTACTCTGGAAACACCATATATTTT
TRBJ2-5	NA	TRBV4-3	NA	CASSQGSTRQETQYF	TGCGCCAGCAGTCAAGGGAGTACGCGACAGGAGACCCAGTACTTC
TRBJ2-1	NA	TRBV28	TRBD2	CASSFSQREGREQFF	TGTGCCAGCAGTTTCTCCCAGCGGGAGGGCCGGGAGCAGTTCTTC
TRBJ2-7	NA	TRBV6-2/TRBV6-3	NA	CAISSLLTTYEQYF	TGTGCCATCTCGAGCCTACTTACCACCTACGAGCAGTACTTC
TRBJ1-2	NA	TRBV20-1	NA	CSARAFYGYTF	TGCAGTGCTAGAGCGTTCTATGGCTACACCTTC
TRBJ2-1	NA	TRBV4-2	NA	CASSQGWGSRGQFF	TGTGCCAGCAGCCAAGGTTGGGGGTCCCGGGGGCAGTTCTTC